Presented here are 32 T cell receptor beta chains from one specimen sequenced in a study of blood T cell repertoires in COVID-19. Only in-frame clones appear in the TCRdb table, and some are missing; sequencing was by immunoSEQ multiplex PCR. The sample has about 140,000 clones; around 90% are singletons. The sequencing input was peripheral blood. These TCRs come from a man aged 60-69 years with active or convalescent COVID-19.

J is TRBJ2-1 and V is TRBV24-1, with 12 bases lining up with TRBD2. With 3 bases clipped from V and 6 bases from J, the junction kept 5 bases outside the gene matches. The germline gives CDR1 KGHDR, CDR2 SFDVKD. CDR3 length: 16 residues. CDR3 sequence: CATSDTTSGRRNEQFF. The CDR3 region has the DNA TGTGCCACCAGTGATACTACTAGCGGGAGGCGCAATGAGCAGTTCTTC.

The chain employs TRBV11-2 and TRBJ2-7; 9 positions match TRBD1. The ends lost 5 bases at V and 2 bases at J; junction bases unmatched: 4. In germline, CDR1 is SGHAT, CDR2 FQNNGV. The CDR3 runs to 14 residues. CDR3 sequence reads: CASSPGTGTYEQYF. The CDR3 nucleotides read TGTGCCAGCAGCCCGGGGACAGGGACCTACGAGCAGTACTTC.

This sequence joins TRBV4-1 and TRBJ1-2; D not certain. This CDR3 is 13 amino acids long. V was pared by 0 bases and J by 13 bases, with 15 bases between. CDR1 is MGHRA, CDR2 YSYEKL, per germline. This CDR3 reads CASSQELISGSTF. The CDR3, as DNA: TGCGCCAGCAGCCAAGAGCTCATCTCAGGTAGCACCTTC.

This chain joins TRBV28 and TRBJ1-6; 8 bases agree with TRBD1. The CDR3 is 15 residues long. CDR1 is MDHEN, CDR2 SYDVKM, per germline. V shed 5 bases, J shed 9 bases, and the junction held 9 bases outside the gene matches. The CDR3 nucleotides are TGTGCCAGCAGTCGATCGGACAGGGTCGTTTCACCCCTCCACTTT. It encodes CASSRSDRVVSPLHF.

CDR3 loop: CASSQETAYEQFF. CDR3 in DNA: TGCGCCAGCAGCCAAGAGACTGCCTACGAGCAGTTCTTC. V gene TRBV4-3 combines with J gene TRBJ2-1; D unclear. CDR1 is LGHNA, CDR2 YSLEER, per germline. Trimming removed 0 bases at V and 10 bases at J, with 10 bases between. CDR3 length: 13 residues.

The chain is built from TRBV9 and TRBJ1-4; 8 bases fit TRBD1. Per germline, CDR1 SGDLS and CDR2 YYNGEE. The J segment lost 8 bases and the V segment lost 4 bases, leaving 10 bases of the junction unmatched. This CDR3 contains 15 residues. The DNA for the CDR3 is TGTGCCAGCAGCCTGAGCCAGGGGGCGCAGGAAAAACTGTTTTTT. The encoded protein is CASSLSQGAQEKLFF. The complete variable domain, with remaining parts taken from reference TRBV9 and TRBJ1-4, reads DSGVTQTPKHLITATGQRVTLRCSPRSGDLSVYWYQQSLDQGLQFLIQYYNGEERAKGNILERFSAQQFPDLHSELNLSSLELGDSALYFCASSLSQGAQEKLFFGSGTQLSVL.

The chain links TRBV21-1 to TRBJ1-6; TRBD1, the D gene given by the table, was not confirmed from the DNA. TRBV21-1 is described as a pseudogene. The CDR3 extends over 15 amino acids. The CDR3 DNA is TGTGCCGTCCGGGACAATATTGGCGGTAGGTCACCCCTCCACTTT. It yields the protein CAVRDNIGGRSPLHF.

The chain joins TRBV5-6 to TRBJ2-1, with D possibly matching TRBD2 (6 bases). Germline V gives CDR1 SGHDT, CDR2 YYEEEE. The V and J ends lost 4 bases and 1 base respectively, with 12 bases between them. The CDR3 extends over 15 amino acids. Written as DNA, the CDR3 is TGTGCCAGCAGCCCGGGACTCCCTTCCTACAATGAGCAGTTCTTC. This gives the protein CASSPGLPSYNEQFF.

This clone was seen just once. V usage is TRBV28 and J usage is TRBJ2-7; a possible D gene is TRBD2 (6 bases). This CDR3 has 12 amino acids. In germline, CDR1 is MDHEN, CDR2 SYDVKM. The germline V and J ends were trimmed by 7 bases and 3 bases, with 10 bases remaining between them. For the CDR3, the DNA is TGTGCCAGCACCCTCGGGAGCTACGAGCAGTACTTC. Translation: CASTLGSYEQYF.

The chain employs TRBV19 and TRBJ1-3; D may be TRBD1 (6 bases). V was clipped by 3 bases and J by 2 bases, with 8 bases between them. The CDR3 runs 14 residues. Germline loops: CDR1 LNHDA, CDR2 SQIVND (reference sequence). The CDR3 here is CASSIGTTGNTIYF. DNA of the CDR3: TGTGCCAGTAGTATCGGGACAACTGGAAACACCATATATTTT.

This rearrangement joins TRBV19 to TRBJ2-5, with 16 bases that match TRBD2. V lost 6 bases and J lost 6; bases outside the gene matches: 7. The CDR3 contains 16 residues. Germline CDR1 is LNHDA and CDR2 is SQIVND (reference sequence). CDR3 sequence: CASSPGGLAGGKTQYF. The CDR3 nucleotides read TGTGCCAGTAGCCCGGGGGGACTAGCGGGAGGGAAGACCCAGTACTTC.

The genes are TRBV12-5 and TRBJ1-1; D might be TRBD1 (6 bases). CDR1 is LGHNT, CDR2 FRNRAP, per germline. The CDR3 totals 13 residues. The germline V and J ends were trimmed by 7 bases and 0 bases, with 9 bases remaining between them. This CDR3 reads CASAGQLNTEAFF. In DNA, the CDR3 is TGTGCTAGTGCCGGACAGTTGAACACTGAAGCTTTCTTT.

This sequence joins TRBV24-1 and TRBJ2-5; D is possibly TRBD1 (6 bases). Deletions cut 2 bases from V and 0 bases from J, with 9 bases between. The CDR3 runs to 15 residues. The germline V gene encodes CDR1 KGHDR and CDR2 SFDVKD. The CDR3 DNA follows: TGTGCCACCAGTGATTCCGACAGGTACCAAGAGACCCAGTACTTC. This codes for CATSDSDRYQETQYF.

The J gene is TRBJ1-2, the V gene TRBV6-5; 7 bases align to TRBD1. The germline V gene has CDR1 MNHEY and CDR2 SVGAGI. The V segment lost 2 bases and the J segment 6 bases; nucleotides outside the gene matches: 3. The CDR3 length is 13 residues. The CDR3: CASSYPQGDGYTF. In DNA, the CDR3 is TGTGCCAGCAGTTACCCGCAGGGGGATGGCTACACCTTC.

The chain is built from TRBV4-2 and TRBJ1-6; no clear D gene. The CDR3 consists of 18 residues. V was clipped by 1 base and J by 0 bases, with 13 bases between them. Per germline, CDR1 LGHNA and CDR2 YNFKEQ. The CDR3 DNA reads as TGTGCCAGCAGCCAAGCGAGCCGTTCGAGCTCCTATAATTCACCCCTCCACTTT. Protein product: CASSQASRSSSYNSPLHF.

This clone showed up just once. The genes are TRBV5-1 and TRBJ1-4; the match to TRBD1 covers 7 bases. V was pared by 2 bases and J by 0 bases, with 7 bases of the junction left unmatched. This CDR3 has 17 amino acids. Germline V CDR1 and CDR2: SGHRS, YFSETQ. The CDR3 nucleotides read TGCGCCAGCAGCTTATCGACAGGGTTTGCAACTAATGAAAAACTGTTTTTT. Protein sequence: CASSLSTGFATNEKLFF.

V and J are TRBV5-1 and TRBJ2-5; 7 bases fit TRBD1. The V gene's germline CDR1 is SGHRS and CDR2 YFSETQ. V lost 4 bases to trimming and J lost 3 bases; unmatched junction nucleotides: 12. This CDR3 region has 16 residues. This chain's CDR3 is CASSHHTGTVKETQYF. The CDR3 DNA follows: TGCGCCAGCAGCCATCACACGGGGACAGTGAAAGAGACCCAGTACTTC.

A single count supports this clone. The CDR3 is CATSRDPTPNTEAFF. CDR3 sequence (DNA): TGTGCCACCAGCAGAGACCCCACACCGAACACTGAAGCTTTCTTT. This sequence joins TRBV15 and TRBJ1-1; D is unclear. The V gene's germline CDR1 is LNHNV and CDR2 YYDKDF (reference sequence). V gave up 0 bases and J gave up 1 base, with 9 bases separating them. CDR3 length: 15 amino acids.

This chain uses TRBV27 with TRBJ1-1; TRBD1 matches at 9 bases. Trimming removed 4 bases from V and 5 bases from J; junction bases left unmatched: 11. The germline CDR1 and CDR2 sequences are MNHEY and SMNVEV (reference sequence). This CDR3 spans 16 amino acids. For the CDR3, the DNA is TGTGCCAGCAGTTCCGGTCTCGGGACAGGGACGACTGAAGCTTTCTTT. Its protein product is CASSSGLGTGTTEAFF.

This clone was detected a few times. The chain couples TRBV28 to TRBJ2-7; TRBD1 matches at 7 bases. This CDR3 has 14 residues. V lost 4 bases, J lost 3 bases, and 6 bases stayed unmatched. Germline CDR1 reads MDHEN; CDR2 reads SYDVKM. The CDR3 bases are TGTGCCAGCAGTTCCCTCACAGGGGTCTACGAGCAGTACTTC. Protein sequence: CASSSLTGVYEQYF. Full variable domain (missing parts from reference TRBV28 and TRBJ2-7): DVKVTQSSRYLVKRTGEKVFLECVQDMDHENMFWYRQDPGLGLRLIYFSYDVKMKEKGDIPEGYSVSREKKERFSLILESASTNQTSMYLCASSSLTGVYEQYFGPGTRLTVT.

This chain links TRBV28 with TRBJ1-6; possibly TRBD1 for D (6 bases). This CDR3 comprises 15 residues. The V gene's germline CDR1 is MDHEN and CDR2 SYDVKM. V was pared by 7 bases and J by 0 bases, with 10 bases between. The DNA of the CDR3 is TGTGCCAGCATGGGGGCCTACTCCTATAATTCACCCCTCCACTTT. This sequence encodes CASMGAYSYNSPLHF.

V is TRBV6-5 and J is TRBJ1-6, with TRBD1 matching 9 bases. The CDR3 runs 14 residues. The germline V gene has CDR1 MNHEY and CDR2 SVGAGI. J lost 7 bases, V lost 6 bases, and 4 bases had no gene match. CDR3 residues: CASRGTGLNSPLHF. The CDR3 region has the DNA TGTGCCAGCAGGGGGACAGGGCTAAATTCACCCCTCCACTTT.

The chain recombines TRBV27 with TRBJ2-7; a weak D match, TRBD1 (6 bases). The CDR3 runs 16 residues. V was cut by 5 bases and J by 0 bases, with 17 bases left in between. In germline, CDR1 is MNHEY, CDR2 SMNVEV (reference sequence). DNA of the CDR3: TGTGCCAGCAGTCGGACAGTCATCTTGAGCTCCTACGAGCAGTACTTC. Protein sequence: CASSRTVILSSYEQYF.

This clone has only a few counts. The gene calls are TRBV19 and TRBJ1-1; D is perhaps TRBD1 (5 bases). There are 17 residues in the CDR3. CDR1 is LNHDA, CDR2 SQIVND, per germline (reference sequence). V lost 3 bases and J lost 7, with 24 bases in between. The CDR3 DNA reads TGTGCCAGTAGTATCTATGGGGCAGGCGGTTCCGAACTTGAAGCTTTCTTT. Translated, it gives CASSIYGAGGSELEAFF.

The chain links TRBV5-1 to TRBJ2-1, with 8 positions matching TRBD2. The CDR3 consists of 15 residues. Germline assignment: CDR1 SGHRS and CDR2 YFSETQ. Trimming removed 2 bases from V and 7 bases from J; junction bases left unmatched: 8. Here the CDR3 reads CASSFVPAGENEQFF. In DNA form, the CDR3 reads TGCGCCAGCAGCTTTGTTCCAGCGGGGGAGAATGAGCAGTTCTTC. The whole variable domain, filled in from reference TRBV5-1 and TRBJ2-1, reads KAGVTQTPRYLIKTRGQQVTLSCSPISGHRSVSWYQQTPGQGLQFLFEYFSETQRNKGNFPGRFSGRQFSNSRSEMNVSTLELGDSALYLCASSFVPAGENEQFFGPGTRLTVL.

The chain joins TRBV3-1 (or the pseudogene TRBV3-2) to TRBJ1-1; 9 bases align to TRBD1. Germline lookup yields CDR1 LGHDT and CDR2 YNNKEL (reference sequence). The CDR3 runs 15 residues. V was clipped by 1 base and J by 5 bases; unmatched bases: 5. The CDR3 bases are TGTGCCAGCAGCCAAGTGGGGACAGGGAAAACTGAAGCTTTCTTT. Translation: CASSQVGTGKTEAFF.

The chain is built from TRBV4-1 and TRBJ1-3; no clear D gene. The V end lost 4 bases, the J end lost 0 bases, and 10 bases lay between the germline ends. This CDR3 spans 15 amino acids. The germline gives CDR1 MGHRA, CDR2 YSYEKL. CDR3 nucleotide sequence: TGCGCCAGCAGCCGAACTGCGTCCTCTGGAAACACCATATATTTT. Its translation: CASSRTASSGNTIYF.

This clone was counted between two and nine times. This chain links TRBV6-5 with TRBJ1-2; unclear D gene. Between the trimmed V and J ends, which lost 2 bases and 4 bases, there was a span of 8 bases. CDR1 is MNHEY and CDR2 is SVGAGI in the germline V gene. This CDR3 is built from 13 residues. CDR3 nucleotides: TGTGCCAGCAGTTACAGCATAAGCTATGGCTACACCTTC. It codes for CASSYSISYGYTF.

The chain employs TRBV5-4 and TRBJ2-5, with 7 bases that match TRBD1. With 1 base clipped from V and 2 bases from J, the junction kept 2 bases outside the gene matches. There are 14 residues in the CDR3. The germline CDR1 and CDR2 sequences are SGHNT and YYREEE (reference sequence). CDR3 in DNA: TGTGCCAGCAGCTTGACAGGGGATCAAGAGACCCAGTACTTC. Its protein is CASSLTGDQETQYF.

CDR3 DNA: TGTGCCAGCAGCTTGGTCCAGGGGCCCACAGATACGCAGTATTTT. Translating it yields CASSLVQGPTDTQYF. This chain connects TRBV5-5 to TRBJ2-3; perhaps TRBD1 as D (6 bases). Germline V lookup: CDR1 SGHKS, CDR2 YYEKEE (reference sequence). V was shortened by 0 bases and J by 2 bases, with 10 bases between the two germline ends. The CDR3 runs 15 residues.

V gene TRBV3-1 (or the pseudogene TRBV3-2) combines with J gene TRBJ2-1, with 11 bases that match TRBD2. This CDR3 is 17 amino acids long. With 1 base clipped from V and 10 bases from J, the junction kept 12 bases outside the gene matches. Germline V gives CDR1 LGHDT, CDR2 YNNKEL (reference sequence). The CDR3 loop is CASSQGLTSGRPKEQFF. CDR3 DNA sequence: TGTGCCAGCAGCCAAGGTTTAACTAGCGGGAGACCAAAAGAGCAGTTCTTC.

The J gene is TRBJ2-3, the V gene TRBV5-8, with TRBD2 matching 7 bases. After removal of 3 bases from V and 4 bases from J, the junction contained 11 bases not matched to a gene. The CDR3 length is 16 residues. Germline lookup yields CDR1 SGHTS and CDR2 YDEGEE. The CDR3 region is CASSSQGGKVADTQYF. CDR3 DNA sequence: TGTGCCAGCAGCTCCCAGGGAGGGAAGGTTGCAGATACGCAGTATTTT.